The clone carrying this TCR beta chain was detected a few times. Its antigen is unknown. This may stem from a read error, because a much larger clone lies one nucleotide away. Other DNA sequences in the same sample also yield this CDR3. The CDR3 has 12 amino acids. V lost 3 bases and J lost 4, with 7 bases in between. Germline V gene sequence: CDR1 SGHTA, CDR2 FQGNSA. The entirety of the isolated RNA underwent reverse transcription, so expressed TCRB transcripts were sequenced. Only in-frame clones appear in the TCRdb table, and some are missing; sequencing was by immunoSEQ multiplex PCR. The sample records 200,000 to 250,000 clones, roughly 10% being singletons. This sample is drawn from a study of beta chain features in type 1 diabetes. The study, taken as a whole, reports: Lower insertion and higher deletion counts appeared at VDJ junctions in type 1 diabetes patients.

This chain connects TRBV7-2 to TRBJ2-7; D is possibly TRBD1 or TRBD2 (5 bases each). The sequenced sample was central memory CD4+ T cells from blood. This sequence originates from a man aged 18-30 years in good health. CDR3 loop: CASSLGVYEQYF. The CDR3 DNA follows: TGTGCCAGCAGCTTGGGGGTATACGAGCAGTACTTC.